One sample yielded the 2 T cell receptor beta chains listed below, sequenced in a study of chemoradiotherapy in HPV16-positive cancers (dated by TCRdb to the early 2020s). Preparation of the library involved the immunoSEQ multiplex PCR assay. TCRdb holds this immuneACCESS table with in-frame rearrangements only. Some clones are missing; in checked studies, unresolved V genes explain under half, and the rest has no known cause. Present in this sample are about 24,000 clones, about nine tenths of which were seen just once. The ten largest clones add up to roughly 15% of the sample. Sequencing used blood, obtained from a patient who underwent chemoradiotherapy. These receptors all stem from a human donor with HPV-associated anogenital cancer.

This sequence joins TRBV18 and TRBJ1-1; D is perhaps TRBD1 (5 bases). Germline V gene lookup returns CDR1 KGHSH and CDR2 LQKENI. The CDR3 totals 15 residues. Trimming pared 2 bases from V and 2 bases from J, leaving 12 bases between. CDR3 DNA: TGTGCCAGCTCACCAGAGGGGAATTTTAACACTGAAGCTTTCTTT. Translation gives CASSPEGNFNTEAFF.

The chain has TRBV11-2 and TRBJ2-7; TRBD1 matches at 8 bases. The CDR3 sequence is 13 residues long. CDR1 is SGHAT and CDR2 is FQNNGV in the germline V gene. With V trimmed by 1 base and J by 6 bases, 2 bases remained unmatched. Here the CDR3 reads CASSLGRGREQYF. The CDR3 DNA reads TGTGCCAGCAGCTTAGGCAGGGGGCGCGAGCAGTACTTC.